This T cell receptor beta chain appears in the sequencing data of a study of blood T cell repertoires in COVID-19. Method: immunoSEQ multiplex PCR; TCRdb's copy keeps in-frame clones and lacks some. This table has 40,000 to 50,000 clones, roughly nine tenths appearing once. Trimming at V came to 5 bases and at J to 0 bases, leaving 22 bases not matched to a gene. The CDR3 totals 21 residues. CDR1 is SGHVT, CDR2 SQSDAQ, per germline. Sequenced: peripheral blood. This receptor was obtained from a human donor in a cohort sampled during active COVID-19. The chain has TRBV7-4 and TRBJ2-4, with 7 positions matching TRBD2. The CDR3 nucleotides are TGTGCCAGCAGCCCCCCAAAATGCTCCGGGGGGTTTGCTCTAGCCAAAAACATTCAGTACTTC. The encoded protein is CASSPPKCSGGFALAKNIQYF.